This T cell receptor beta chain was identified in a study of T cells in Graves' hyperthyroidism and ophthalmopathy (dated by TCRdb to between 2019 and 2020). Regarding the complete study: Peripheral blood was sampled at the time of initial diagnosis, prior to any treatment. TCR Vbeta CDR3 sequencing of 120 to 150 peripheral blood samples (under 45 ophthalmopathy, approximately 80 hyperthyroidism and roughly 17 progressor patients) is reported in the paper. Whether ophthalmopathy could be predicted prospectively was tested in an independent validation cohort made up of 18 hyperthyroidism patients plus 17 patients who later progressed to ophthalmopathy. After blood sampling, hyperthyroidism patients were treated with methimazole at a starting dose of 30 mg daily, and ophthalmopathy patients were treated with high-dose intravenous methylprednisolone. In addition, the study compared T-cell repertoires in thyroid tissue and in blood from six Graves' hyperthyroidism patients. The roughly 94 discovery patients were randomly split 7:3 into training and test sets. To identify distinguishing TCR V-J signatures, a discovery cohort of about 100 patients was used, comprising 40 to 45 with Graves' ophthalmopathy and around 60 with stable Graves' hyperthyroidism.

For this clonotype: The antigen it binds to is not known. Within one base of it there is no much larger clone, and no base qualities were kept.

Ophthalmopathy patients had moderately to severely active disease, Clinical Activity Score of at least 3, NOSPECS grade of at least 4, and duration under 3 months. The study excluded patients with uncontrolled infections, other autoimmune diseases, pregnancy or lactation. Diagnoses were based on clinical symptoms, serum thyroxine and TRAb, thyroid ultrasound and orbital computed tomography. Ficoll-Paque density gradient centrifugation was used to isolate PBMCs from approximately 11 ml of fresh peripheral blood. Total RNA was extracted with Trizol reagent, and quality was checked on an Agilent 2100 Bioanalyzer. Results the study describes overall, beyond this receptor: Ophthalmopathy was separated from stable hyperthyroidism by a 13 V-J signature model, with 85% to 90% sensitivity and about 81% specificity obtained in cross-validation and 80%/75% obtained in testing. Sample size was not statistically predetermined, and blinding of investigators to group allocation was not performed. Most expanded thyroid clonotypes (frequency above 0.001) were also found in blood, which suggests that blood repertoires may mirror thyroid immune responses. In validation, the model predicted progression to ophthalmopathy with 55% to 71% sensitivity and 72.22% specificity, a median of approximately 6.7 months before onset.

TCR beta CDR3 regions were amplified from RNA transcripts. For the first round of RT-PCR on the TCR CDR3, the HTBI primer set was used together with the Qiagen OneStep RT-PCR kit. Libraries were constructed in a second round of multiplex PCR, after which size selection and purification were performed. Sequencing of the libraries was done on an Illumina HiSeq2000 using paired-end 100 bp reads. The published analysis was carried out like this. SOAPnuke was used to process the raw data, throwing out any read that contained adapters or uncalled bases, had a mean Phred below 15, or lacked an exact constant-primer or identifier match. High-quality paired reads were merged with COPE v1.2.5, and unique nucleotide sequences were defined as clonotypes. MiTCR v1.1 was used to align clonotypes to the IMGT TRBV, TRBD and TRBJ reference segments. Analysis was restricted to V-J combinations with a frequency above 0.0001, which covered roughly 99% of repertoires. The TCS score was defined as F50 (clonal expansion) divided by E x V (chaos), with BLOSUM62-based TCRdist calculated between CDR3 peptides within each V-J. Welch's t-statistics and random forest reduced some 510 V-J features to roughly 13, which were used in a naive Bayes classifier (R e1071). Using fastp trimming at Q25 and MiXCR clonotype assembly, TCRdb reanalyzed the public sequencing data and kept in-frame beta chains. Merged by CDR3 protein, the rows form single entries marked with the most common genes and DNA. It is TCRdb's table, rather than the study itself, that gives the V and J calls and clone size. The sample profile shows hundreds of thousands of distinct CDR3 sequences; just under 20% of them were found once. The ten largest clones capture 47% of the sample.

This TCR was recovered from a man between 40 and 49 years old with Graves' ophthalmopathy. Sample: blood.

The bases are TGTGCCAGCGGGGGGGCTGCGGAGACCCAGTACTTC. This sequence encodes CASGGAAETQYF. The rearranged segments are TRBV19 and TRBJ2-5, and 8 junction bases match TRBD2. The CDR3 runs 12 residues from the cysteine to the phenylalanine. The only DNA kept is the CDR3, 36 bases in frame from the first base. Germline trimming: 9 bases from V, 5 bases from J; junction bases outside gene matches: 5. CDR1 and CDR2 (LNHDA, SQIVND) derive from the germline V gene (reference sequence).